The rows below give T cell receptor beta chains drawn from one sample of a study of blood T cell repertoires in COVID-19. This table comes from immunoSEQ multiplex PCR, and its TCRdb copy is limited to in-frame clones, with some not included. This sample yields 95,000 to 150,000 clones, of which around 87% are seen a single time; roughly 2.2% belongs to the top ten. The sample consisted of peripheral blood. These receptors all come from a woman aged 45-65 years with acute or convalescent COVID-19. Both conserved end residues are part of each CDR3. A D gene is named only where the DNA matches it firmly. Expanded clones get a size class; other rows say once, few or many, or leave the size out.

cdr3_nt	cdr3_aa	v_call	clone_size	j_call	d_call
TGTGCCAGTAGTATAGTAGGACAAGCGGGAGGGTCCTACAATGAGCAGTTCTTC	CASSIVGQAGGSYNEQFF	TRBV19	NA	TRBJ2-1	TRBD2
TGTGCCAGCAGCGAAGGGAGACCAAATCAGCCCCAGCATTTT	CASSEGRPNQPQHF	TRBV5-5	NA	TRBJ1-5	NA
TGCAGTGCCCCATCCGCGTCTACGCAGTATTTT	CSAPSASTQYF	TRBV20-1	NA	TRBJ2-3	NA
TGTGCCAGCAGCCTGGGACAGGGTTATTCACCCCTCCACTTT	CASSLGQGYSPLHF	TRBV11-3	NA	TRBJ1-6	TRBD1
TGTGCCTGGAGGGGAGACAGGGGTCGAAACGAGCAGTACTTC	CAWRGDRGRNEQYF	TRBV30	NA	TRBJ2-7	TRBD1
TGCAGCGTAAGGACAGGGAGGTACACTGAAGCTTTCTTT	CSVRTGRYTEAFF	TRBV29-1	NA	TRBJ1-1	TRBD1
TGTGCCAGTAGTACCCGGGACAGGGTTAACACTGAAGCTTTCTTT	CASSTRDRVNTEAFF	TRBV19	NA	TRBJ1-1	TRBD1
TGTGCCAGCAGCTTAGGGGGGCTAATAGGGGCTCAGCCCCAGCATTTT	CASSLGGLIGAQPQHF	TRBV11-2	NA	TRBJ1-5	NA
TGTGCCACATCCGGGGGGCGCAGCTATAATTCACCCCTCCACTTT	CATSGGRSYNSPLHF	TRBV3-1/TRBV3-2	NA	TRBJ1-6	NA
TGTGCCAGCAGTGAAGCCCGGACTAGCGGGGGCTGGGGGACCCAGTACTTC	CASSEARTSGGWGTQYF	TRBV6-1	NA	TRBJ2-5	TRBD2
TGTGCCAGCAGCCCGTCGTCCACTACCCAGTACTTC	CASSPSSTTQYF	TRBV7-9	NA	TRBJ2-5	NA
TGTGCCAGCAGCTTAACACACCCCGGGTCAGATACGCAGTATTTT	CASSLTHPGSDTQYF	TRBV7-6	NA	TRBJ2-3	NA
TGTGCCAGCTCATCTGACCCGGGAGGTAATGAAAAACTGTTTTTT	CASSSDPGGNEKLFF	TRBV18	NA	TRBJ1-4	NA
TGTGCCAGTATGAGACAGGGCAGCTCCTACAATGAGCAGTTCTTC	CASMRQGSSYNEQFF	TRBV19	NA	TRBJ2-1	TRBD1
TGTGCCAGCAGCCGCCGACAGGCTGAGGGATCACCCCTCCACTTT	CASSRRQAEGSPLHF	TRBV5-5	NA	TRBJ1-6	NA
TGTGCCAGTAGTAAAGGGACTAGCGGTAGCACAGATACGCAGTATTTT	CASSKGTSGSTDTQYF	TRBV19	few	TRBJ2-3	TRBD2
TGTGCCAGCAGAGCCCCAGGGGGCTACACCTTC	CASRAPGGYTF	TRBV9	NA	TRBJ1-2	NA
TGTGCCAGTGGGACAGGTACGGGCAATCAGCCCCAGCATTTT	CASGTGTGNQPQHF	TRBV6-5	NA	TRBJ1-5	TRBD1
TGTGCCAGCAGCCAAGATACAGGGGGTTCTGGGGCCAACGTCCTGACTTTC	CASSQDTGGSGANVLTF	TRBV3-1/TRBV3-2	NA	TRBJ2-6	TRBD1
TGTGCCAGCAGTGAGGGCAGGGAGGGCGCTGAAGCTTTCTTT	CASSEGREGAEAFF	TRBV6-1	NA	TRBJ1-1	NA
TGTGCCAGTAGTATACTCGTCGACTCCTCGTACGAGCAGTACTTC	CASSILVDSSYEQYF	TRBV19	NA	TRBJ2-7	NA
TGTGCCAGCAGCAGCGGGACAGGGGGGACTGAAGCTTTCTTT	CASSSGTGGTEAFF	TRBV7-9	NA	TRBJ1-1	TRBD1
TGTGCCAGCAGCTTTCAGGGTAACGAGCAGTACTTC	CASSFQGNEQYF	TRBV11-2	NA	TRBJ2-7	NA
TGTGCCAGCTCACCCCAGGGAGGCTATGGCTACACCTTC	CASSPQGGYGYTF	TRBV18	few	TRBJ1-2	NA
TGTGCCAGCAGTGAAGGCGGAAATAATGAAAAACTGTTTTTT	CASSEGGNNEKLFF	TRBV2	NA	TRBJ1-4	NA
TGTGCCAGTAGTAAACCCGGGACAGGGAGGGCTGGAAACACCATATATTTT	CASSKPGTGRAGNTIYF	TRBV19	once	TRBJ1-3	TRBD1
TGTGCCACACGGGCGGGTCAGGTTCAGGGGGAGACCCAGTACTTC	CATRAGQVQGETQYF	TRBV10-3	NA	TRBJ2-5	NA
TGTGCCAGCAGCTTATCGGATTGGGGAGTAAATGAAAAACTGTTTTTT	CASSLSDWGVNEKLFF	TRBV7-9	NA	TRBJ1-4	NA
TGTGCCAGTAGGGTTCATCGGACCGGGACTGACTATGGCTACACCTTC	CASRVHRTGTDYGYTF	TRBV19	NA	TRBJ1-2	NA
TGTGCCAGTACTCCTAGCGGGACCAGCTCCTACGAGCAGTACTTC	CASTPSGTSSYEQYF	TRBV19	NA	TRBJ2-7	TRBD2
TGTGCCAGCAGTTACCGGTATCAGCCCCAGCATTTT	CASSYRYQPQHF	TRBV12-3/TRBV12-4	NA	TRBJ1-5	NA
TGTGCCAGCAGCGTAGAGGAGCGCCCGTACCAAGAGACCCAGTACTTC	CASSVEERPYQETQYF	TRBV9	NA	TRBJ2-5	NA
TGTGCCAGCAGTGCCCGAGGCAGCCTTAATCAGCCCCAGCATTTT	CASSARGSLNQPQHF	TRBV2	NA	TRBJ1-5	NA
TGTGCCAGCAGCTTAGATGGAGGGGGCGGTGGAAACACCATATATTTT	CASSLDGGGGGNTIYF	TRBV7-8	NA	TRBJ1-3	TRBD1
TGTGCCAGCAGCTTAGAGGGTCAGGGCGGAACTGAAGCTTTCTTT	CASSLEGQGGTEAFF	TRBV7-2	NA	TRBJ1-1	NA
TGTGCCAGCAGTGAGGGGGCACCTCTTCAGTATGGCTACACCTTC	CASSEGAPLQYGYTF	TRBV6-1	NA	TRBJ1-2	NA
TGTGCCAGCAGGTCCGACAGGGCAAGCTATAATTCACCCCTCCACTTT	CASRSDRASYNSPLHF	TRBV27	NA	TRBJ1-6	TRBD1
TGTGCCAGCAGTACAGGGACACCCTACGAGCAGTACTTC	CASSTGTPYEQYF	TRBV6-5	NA	TRBJ2-7	NA
TGTGCCAGCCGGCGCTTGCGAGCGGCGAGGGGGGGGGACGCCGGGGAGCTGTTTTTT	CASRRLRAARGGDAGELFF	TRBV27	NA	TRBJ2-2	NA
TGTGCCAGCAGCCAGCAGGGGGCTTGGGCCACTGAAGCTTTCTTT	CASSQQGAWATEAFF	TRBV3-1/TRBV3-2	NA	TRBJ1-1	TRBD1
TGTGCCTCGAAACAGGGCTTCGGGTCACCCCTCCACTTT	CASKQGFGSPLHF	TRBV10-3	NA	TRBJ1-6	NA
TGTGCCAGCAGCCCCCGGGGAGGGCCAGGAAACACCATATATTTT	CASSPRGGPGNTIYF	TRBV5-4	once	TRBJ1-3	NA